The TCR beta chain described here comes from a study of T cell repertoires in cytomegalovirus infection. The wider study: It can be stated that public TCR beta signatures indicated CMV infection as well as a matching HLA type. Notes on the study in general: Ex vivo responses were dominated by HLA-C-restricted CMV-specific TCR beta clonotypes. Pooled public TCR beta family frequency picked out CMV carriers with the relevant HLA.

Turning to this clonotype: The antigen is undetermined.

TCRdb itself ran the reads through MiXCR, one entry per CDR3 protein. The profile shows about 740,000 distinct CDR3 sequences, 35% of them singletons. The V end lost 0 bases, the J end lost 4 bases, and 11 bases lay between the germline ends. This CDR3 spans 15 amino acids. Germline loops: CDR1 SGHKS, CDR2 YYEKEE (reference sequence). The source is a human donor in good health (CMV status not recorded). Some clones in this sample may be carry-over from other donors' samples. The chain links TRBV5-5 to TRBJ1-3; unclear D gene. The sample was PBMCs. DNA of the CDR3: TGTGCCAGCAGCTTGGTGGGCCTGGGAGGAAACACCATATATTTT. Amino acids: CASSLVGLGGNTIYF.